This entry concerns a single T cell receptor (beta chain). Its antigen specificity is not known. No base quality information exists; no much larger clone differs at one position. The data originate from a study of patients and donors after allogeneic stem cell transplantation (dated by TCRdb to 2018 to 2021). CDR1 MDHEN and CDR2 SYDVKM were looked up in the germline V gene. Including cysteine and phenylalanine, the CDR3 has 17 amino acids. The entry retains the CDR3 DNA only, 51 bases that are in frame from base 1. V and J are trimmed by 3 bases and 8 bases, and the gene matches miss 12 bases of the junction. Libraries were made using RT-PCR. Data came from a NextSeq 550. The public reads were reprocessed in TCRdb via fastp at Q25 and MiXCR, keeping in-frame beta chains. Duplicate CDR3 protein sequences are folded into a single record with the most common DNA and genes. The sample contains approximately 430,000 distinct CDR3 sequences, roughly 17% of them found a single time. The ten largest clonotypes hold over 6% of the sample.

This clonotype was obtained from a human donor who was either an allogeneic HSCT recipient or a stem cell or donor lymphocyte infusion donor (not recorded which). It is not recorded whose cells these are; they may come from a transplant donor. Recombination connected TRBV28 to TRBJ1-4; 10 middle bases align to TRBD1. Material for sequencing was blood, either unsorted or a sorted T cell fraction (not recorded which). The DNA is as follows: TGTGCCAGCAGTTTCGTCCCGGGACAGGGGAGAGGGGAAAAACTGTTTTTT. This encodes CASSFVPGQGRGEKLFF.